The 6 T cell receptor beta chains presented below share a single source sample, sequenced in a study of shared clonotypes between healthy human individuals. The data were produced by immunoSEQ multiplex PCR, yet TCRdb's version contains in-frame clones alone and is incomplete. This table holds some 1,900,000 clones, about 95% found once. Positively selected for CCR7, the CD45RO-negative cells used as naive CD8 cells excluded terminally differentiated effector memory CD45RA+ cells. What was sequenced was naive CD8+ T cells sorted from blood. The receptors here all came from a man between 18 and 35 years old in good health.

The chain uses TRBV27 and TRBJ2-3, with 10 nucleotides matching TRBD2. The J segment lost 1 base and the V segment lost 3 bases, leaving 7 bases of the junction unmatched. CDR1 is MNHEY and CDR2 is SMNVEV in the germline V gene (reference sequence). The CDR3 covers 17 residues. CDR3 DNA sequence: TGTGCCAGCAGTTTGTTCAGACTAGCGGGTGGCACAGATACGCAGTATTTT. This gives the protein CASSLFRLAGGTDTQYF.

The chain combines TRBV5-1 with TRBJ2-7; 10 bases are shared with TRBD1. CDR1 and CDR2 from the germline V gene are SGHRS and YFSETQ. This CDR3 has 16 amino acids. V dropped 4 bases and J dropped 5; count of bases not matched to a gene: 12. As DNA, the CDR3 is TGCGCCAGCAGCCTCCTCGGACAGGGGGGTTTTGACGAGCAGTACTTC. It codes for CASSLLGQGGFDEQYF.

The chain employs TRBV27 and TRBJ1-1, with TRBD1 matching 10 bases. The CDR3 is made up of 15 amino acids. Looked up from germline, CDR1 is MNHEY and CDR2 is SMNVEV (reference sequence). Trimming took 7 bases from V and 5 from J; bases not matched to a gene: 10. The CDR3 nucleotides read TGTGCCAGCACCCCGGGACAGGGGCTGAGGACTGAAGCTTTCTTT. Protein: CASTPGQGLRTEAFF.

V and J are TRBV28 and TRBJ1-2; D perhaps matches TRBD1 (5 bases). This CDR3 is built from 22 residues. CDR1 is MDHEN and CDR2 is SYDVKM in the germline V gene. Trimming removed 5 bases from V and 2 bases from J, with 36 bases in between. In DNA, the CDR3 is TGTGCCAGCAGTCCACTATCCGGTGGGATACTTAAAAACTGGGGGTCCAACTATGGCTACACCTTC. It translates to CASSPLSGGILKNWGSNYGYTF.

The chain recombines TRBV7-9 with TRBJ1-1; D gene unclear. V was cut by 5 bases and J by 3 bases, with 16 bases left in between. The germline V gene has CDR1 SEHNR and CDR2 FQNEAQ (reference sequence). The CDR3 has 15 amino acids. CDR3 bases: TGTGCCAGCAGCCACCCAGCGGCTATCGACACTGAAGCTTTCTTT. Translated: CASSHPAAIDTEAFF.

This chain uses TRBV27 with TRBJ2-7, with D possibly matching TRBD1 (6 bases). V lost 5 bases and J 3 bases, leaving 14 bases between the germline ends. This CDR3 spans 14 amino acids. Germline loops: CDR1 MNHEY, CDR2 SMNVEV (reference sequence). The CDR3 coding sequence is TGTGCCAGCAGTAGTTTTGGGGGCCGCTACGAGCAGTACTTC. Translated, it gives CASSSFGGRYEQYF.